This TCR beta chain was sequenced during a study of cytomegalovirus exposure and HLA in healthy donors. This clone appeared a few times. Its target is not known. Study-wide findings and caveats: The availability of immune exposure information extended only to CMV serostatus.

PCR primers comprised 60 Vbeta and 13 Jbeta primers. Using immunoSEQ multiplex PCR, the repertoire was profiled, and TCRdb retains in-frame clones only, with some absent. Counted here are around 180,000 clones, 81% occurring once; the ten biggest clones make up 1.5% to 2%. The clonotype originates from a man aged 18 to 29 in good health and CMV-seronegative. Sequencing input: PBMCs.

The CDR3 loop is CASSPTGIGNTIYF. The CDR3, as DNA: TGTGCCAGCAGCCCGACAGGAATTGGAAACACCATATATTTT. This chain joins TRBV7-2 and TRBJ1-3; tentatively, D is TRBD1 (6 bases). CDR3 length: 14 residues. The ends were cut back, 5 bases at V and 3 bases at J, with 11 bases in the middle. Germline loops: CDR1 SGHTA, CDR2 FQGNSA.